The clone carrying this TCR beta chain showed up just once. The antigen is not known. This sample was included in a study of T cell responses to AZD1222 COVID-19 vaccine. Whole-study findings and limits: Mapped onto spike, vaccine-associated CD4 TCRs spanned it and were dominant at 160-218 and 743-854. Regions left unmutated in variants are reportedly the target of nearly half of spike-specific TCRs. Baseline seropositivity occurred in only a handful of AZD1222 recipients. Repertoire sampling was restricted to post-peak T cell response timepoints.

TCRdb's copy holds only in-frame clones and misses some; the assay was immunoSEQ multiplex PCR. The sample gives about 110,000 clones, over 75% of which show up once; about 13% is in the top ten. CDR1 and CDR2 (germline): PRHDT, FYEKMQ (reference sequence). Germline trimming cut 4 bases from V and 0 bases from J; bases unmatched to any gene: 14. This CDR3 has 19 residues. This TCR was recovered from an adult in good health. This rearrangement joins TRBV13 to TRBJ2-2; the match to TRBD1 covers 7 bases. Sequenced here: peripheral blood, sampled on day 0 of MenACWY control vaccination. CDR3 sequence (DNA): TGTGCCAGCAGCTACCTACTACAGGGACAGAATGCGAACACCGGGGAGCTGTTTTTT. Translated: CASSYLLQGQNANTGELFF.